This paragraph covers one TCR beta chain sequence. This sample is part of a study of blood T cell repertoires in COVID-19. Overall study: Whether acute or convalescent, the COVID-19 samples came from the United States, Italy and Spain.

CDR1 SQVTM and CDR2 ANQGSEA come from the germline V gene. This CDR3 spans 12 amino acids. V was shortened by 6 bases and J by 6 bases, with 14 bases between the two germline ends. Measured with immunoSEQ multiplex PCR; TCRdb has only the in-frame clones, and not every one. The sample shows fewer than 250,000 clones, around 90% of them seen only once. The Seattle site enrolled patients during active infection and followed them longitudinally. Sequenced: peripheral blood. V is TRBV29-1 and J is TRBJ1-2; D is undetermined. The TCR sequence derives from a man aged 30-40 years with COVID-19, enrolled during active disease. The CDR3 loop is CSVSGGRDGYTF. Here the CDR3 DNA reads TGCAGCGTGTCAGGAGGCAGAGATGGCTACACCTTC.